In its sample, the clone carrying this T cell receptor (beta chain) was seen a few times. Its antigen is currently unknown. The authors amplified TCR beta CDR3 regions from RNA transcripts. HTBI-primed RT-PCR formed the first round, and a multiplex PCR formed the second. MiXCR, run by TCRdb on the multiplex PCR reads, gives a single entry per CDR3 protein. The table includes under 800,000 distinct CDR3 sequences, 22% detected once. The CDR3 covers 14 residues. Germline lookup yields CDR1 MDHEN and CDR2 SYDVKM. Between the trimmed V and J ends, which lost 4 bases and 6 bases, there was a span of 15 bases. This sample is part of a study of Graves' ophthalmopathy and Graves' hyperthyroidism. Study results and limitations: The 13-signature model separated ophthalmopathy from stable hyperthyroidism at approximately 89% sensitivity and about 81% specificity.

Patients with other autoimmune diseases, uncontrolled infections, pregnancy or lactation were excluded. The rearrangement joins TRBV28 to TRBJ1-1; D ambiguous. Sequences were obtained from peripheral blood. The clonotype comes from a woman aged 18-30 years with stable Graves' hyperthyroidism. Some clones in this sample may be carry-over from other donors' samples. The CDR3, as DNA: TGTGCCAGCAGTTCACCCCCACTGGGATCTGAAGCTTTCTTT. Protein product: CASSSPPLGSEAFF.